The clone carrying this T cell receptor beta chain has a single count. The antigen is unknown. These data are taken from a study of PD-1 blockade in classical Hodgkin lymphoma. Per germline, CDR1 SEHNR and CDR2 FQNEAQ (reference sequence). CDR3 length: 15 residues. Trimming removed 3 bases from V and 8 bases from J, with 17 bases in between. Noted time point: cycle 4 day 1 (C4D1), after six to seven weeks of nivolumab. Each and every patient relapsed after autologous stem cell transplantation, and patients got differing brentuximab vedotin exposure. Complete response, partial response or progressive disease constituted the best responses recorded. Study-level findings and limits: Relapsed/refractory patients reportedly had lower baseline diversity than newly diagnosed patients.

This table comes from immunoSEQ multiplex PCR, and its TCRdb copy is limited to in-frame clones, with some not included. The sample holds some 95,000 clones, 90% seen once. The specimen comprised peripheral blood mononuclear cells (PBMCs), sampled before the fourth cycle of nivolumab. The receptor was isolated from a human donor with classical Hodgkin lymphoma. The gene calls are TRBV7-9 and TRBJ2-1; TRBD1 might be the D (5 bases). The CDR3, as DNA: TGTGCCAGCAGCTTCCTGAGTGGTTTCAGGGATGAGCAGTTCTTC. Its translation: CASSFLSGFRDEQFF.